A selection of T cell receptor beta chains follows, all from one sample in a study of breast tumors, draining lymph nodes, adjacent tissues. TCRdb re-called the multiplex PCR reads through MiXCR, storing one row per CDR3 protein. The data contain tens of thousands of distinct CDR3 sequences, roughly 59% of them singletons. Sequencing input: breast tumor tissue. The receptors here all came from a female donor with breast cancer. Some clones in this sample may be carry-over from other donors' samples. Each CDR3 is given with its conserved first and last residue. D genes are given only for firm matches. Only part of the rows carry a size: once, few, many, or a class if the clone is expanded.

size	J	D	V	DNA	CDR3
-	TRBJ1-4	TRBD1	TRBV20-1	TGCAGTCCCCAGGGGGGGTCAGATAATGAAAAACTGTTTTTT	CSPQGGSDNEKLFF
-	TRBJ2-5	-	TRBV29-1	TGCAGCGTTGAGATATGGGACAGCGGGCTCCAAGAGACCCAGTACTTC	CSVEIWDSGLQETQYF
-	TRBJ2-7	-	TRBV5-1	TGCGCCAGCAGCATCTATCCCGGGACGGAGAACTACGAGCAGTACTTC	CASSIYPGTENYEQYF
-	TRBJ1-6	-	TRBV6-1	TGTGCCAGCAGTGAAGGACAGTCCTATAATTCACCCCTCCACTTT	CASSEGQSYNSPLHF
-	TRBJ2-7	TRBD2	TRBV11-2	TGTGCCAGCAGCTTCTTTAGCGGGGGGCAAACCTACGAGCAGTACTTC	CASSFFSGGQTYEQYF
few	TRBJ2-1	-	TRBV2	TGTGCCAGCACCGCGGGGACCTCCGACGAGCAGTTCTTC	CASTAGTSDEQFF
-	TRBJ2-3	-	TRBV4-1	TGTGCCAGCGGCCTCGACCCACCAGATACGCAGTATTTT	CASGLDPPDTQYF
-	TRBJ2-1	-	TRBV12-3/TRBV12-4	TGTGCCAGCAGTTTAAGGGGGTTTGCTAGCCAAAGCAGGTACAATGAGCAGTTCTTC	CASSLRGFASQSRYNEQFF
-	TRBJ2-1	TRBD2	TRBV4-2	TGTGCCAGCAGCCCACTAGCGGGGGGCTCCTACAATGAGCAGTTCTTC	CASSPLAGGSYNEQFF
many	TRBJ2-7	TRBD2	TRBV2	TGTGCCACCGGGGGGGGGCCCTCCTACGAGCAGTACTTC	CATGGGPSYEQYF
few	TRBJ1-1	-	TRBV28	TGTGCCAGCACCGACGTCCCCAGCAGTGAAGCTTTCTTT	CASTDVPSSEAFF
many	TRBJ2-7	-	TRBV5-5	TGTGCCAGCAGCGGACGGCTCTACGAGCAGTACTTC	CASSGRLYEQYF
-	TRBJ1-4	-	TRBV9	TGTGCCAGCAGCCAAGGAAGCTCGGGGGGGACTGGAAAACTGTTTTTT	CASSQGSSGGTGKLFF
-	TRBJ1-3	TRBD1	TRBV7-7	TGTGCTAGCAGCTTAGGACAGGGAGACACCATATATTTT	CASSLGQGDTIYF
many	TRBJ2-1	TRBD1	TRBV6-5	TGTGCCAGCAGCCCCTGGACAGGGGAGTATAGGGAGCAGTTCTTC	CASSPWTGEYREQFF
-	TRBJ2-7	TRBD2	TRBV2	TGTGCCAGCAGTGAGGGGGGTAGCGGGAACTACGAGCAGTACTTC	CASSEGGSGNYEQYF
many	TRBJ1-5	TRBD1	TRBV19	TGTGCCAGCTCCCGATTAGGAGGGGGCCCGGCGGGGCAGCCCCAGCATTTT	CASSRLGGGPAGQPQHF
-	TRBJ2-1	-	TRBV7-2	TGTGCCAGCAGCTTTATAGGCAAAGCGGGCTACAATGAGCAGTTCTTC	CASSFIGKAGYNEQFF
-	TRBJ2-5	-	TRBV6-5	TGTGCCAGCAGTCACTCTAAAGGAGAGACCCAGTACTTC	CASSHSKGETQYF
many	TRBJ1-5	-	TRBV12-3/TRBV12-4	TGTGCCAGCAGTTTGCAGGGTAATCAGCCCCAGCATTTT	CASSLQGNQPQHF
many	TRBJ1-6	-	TRBV5-6	TGTGCCAGCAGCTTGGACAGGGAACGCTCCTATAATTCACCCCTCCACTTT	CASSLDRERSYNSPLHF
few	TRBJ2-5	-	TRBV11-1	TGTGCCAGCAGCGAAAGGGCGGGAACCCAGTACTTC	CASSERAGTQYF
-	TRBJ1-1	TRBD1	TRBV18	TGTGCCAGCTCACCGCAGACAGGGGGCGAGCCTGAAGCTTTCTTT	CASSPQTGGEPEAFF
many	TRBJ1-2	-	TRBV6-5	TGTGCCAGCAGTTACGCCCAGGGGAATGGCTACACCTTC	CASSYAQGNGYTF
-	TRBJ2-5	-	TRBV10-3	TGTGCCATCAGTGGACGGAATGGAGAGACCCAGTACTTC	CAISGRNGETQYF
medium-sized	TRBJ1-2	TRBD1	TRBV7-8	TGTGCCAGCAGCTTCGAAACAGGGGTCTATGGCTACACCTTC	CASSFETGVYGYTF
-	TRBJ2-5	TRBD2	TRBV9	TGTGCCAGCAGCAAAGCGGGAGTTTCTTATCAGACCCAGTACTTC	CASSKAGVSYQTQYF
-	TRBJ2-1	-	TRBV10-2	TGCGCCAGCAACCTGGCGGAGGCGGGGAATGAGCGGTTCTTC	CASNLAEAGNERFF
many	TRBJ1-3	TRBD1	TRBV12-3/TRBV12-4	TGTGCCAGCAGCCGTCAGGGGGCGCGAGGAAACACCATATATTTT	CASSRQGARGNTIYF
-	TRBJ2-7	TRBD2	TRBV2	TGTGCCAGCAGGTTGACTAGCGGGGGGGCGAACACCGGGGAGCAGTACTTC	CASRLTSGGANTGEQYF
-	TRBJ2-2	-	TRBV7-3	TGTGCCAGCAGCTTCTCCGCGAACACCGGGGAGCTGTTTTTT	CASSFSANTGELFF
-	TRBJ1-2	-	TRBV20-1	TGCAGTGCTATGGAACTTAACTATGGCTCCCCCTTC	CSAMELNYGSPF
-	TRBJ2-5	TRBD2	TRBV20-1	TGCAGTGCTAGAGATAGGCCTAGCGGGGGTAAGACCCAGTACTTC	CSARDRPSGGKTQYF
-	TRBJ1-3	-	TRBV9	TGTGCCAGCAGCGTTGGGCTTGAGGGGAGTACTGGAAACACCATATATTTT	CASSVGLEGSTGNTIYF
-	TRBJ1-6	-	TRBV5-6	TGTGCCAGCAGCTTGAGAGGGTATAATTCACCCCTCCACTTT	CASSLRGYNSPLHF
-	TRBJ2-5	-	TRBV12-3/TRBV12-4	TGTGCCAGCAGCCCAGGGTTGGGAGAGACCCAGTACTTC	CASSPGLGETQYF
few	TRBJ2-3	TRBD2	TRBV6-1	TGTGCCAGCCGGGCCCGGGGGGGGGCCACAGATACGCAGTATTTT	CASRARGGATDTQYF
many	TRBJ1-4	TRBD1	TRBV20-1	TGCAGTGCTAGACAGGGGGACAGCGAAAAACTGTTTTTT	CSARQGDSEKLFF
-	TRBJ1-3	-	TRBV12-3/TRBV12-4	TGTGCCAGCAGTTTAAGGGTATCCCTCGCATCCGATTCTGGAGACACCATATATTTT	CASSLRVSLASDSGDTIYF
-	TRBJ2-3	TRBD1	TRBV12-3/TRBV12-4	TGTGCCAGCAGTTTAGGGAACAGGGGGAGTACAGATACGCAGTATTTT	CASSLGNRGSTDTQYF
-	TRBJ2-7	-	TRBV11-2	TGTGCCAGCAGACGTGCCAGGGGAGACTACGAGCAGTACTTC	CASRRARGDYEQYF
-	TRBJ2-7	TRBD1	TRBV7-2	TGTGCCAGCAGCCCCGACAGGGGCCACGAGCAGTACTTC	CASSPDRGHEQYF
-	TRBJ2-1	-	TRBV29-1	TGCAGCGTTGAATTTTGGGTAGGGGAGGATGAGCAGTTCTTC	CSVEFWVGEDEQFF
many	TRBJ2-2	TRBD1	TRBV5-1	TGCGCCAGCAGCCCCCAGGGACAGACTAAGGCCGGGGAGCTGTTTTTT	CASSPQGQTKAGELFF
-	TRBJ2-3	TRBD2	TRBV20-1	TGCAGTGCACCGCCACAGACTAGCCTCATCACAGATACGCAGTATTTT	CSAPPQTSLITDTQYF
-	TRBJ2-1	TRBD2	TRBV2	TGTGCCAGCATGGCTGGGCTAGCGGGGGGCGGTGAGCAGTTCTTC	CASMAGLAGGGEQFF
-	TRBJ1-5	-	TRBV6-1	TGTGCCAGCAGGCAGGGGACTAGCGGGTTGCAAGAGACCCAGCATTTT	CASRQGTSGLQETQHF
-	TRBJ2-3	-	TRBV7-9	-	CASSFYICSARVSTDTQYF
-	TRBJ2-5	TRBD2	TRBV29-1	TGCAGCGTTGAAGGGACTAGCGGGGAGGCGGAGACCCAGTACTTC	CSVEGTSGEAETQYF
many	TRBJ2-2	TRBD1	TRBV24-1	TGTGCCACCAGTGATCCGGGACAGGCGAACACCGGGGAGCTGTTTTTT	CATSDPGQANTGELFF
-	TRBJ2-1	TRBD1	TRBV19	TGTGCCAGTAGAAGTCGGTGGACAGGGGAGGATGAGCAGTTCTTC	CASRSRWTGEDEQFF
-	TRBJ1-2	-	TRBV20-1	TGCAGTGCTCGCCATGGTCAGCGGGATGGCTACACCTTC	CSARHGQRDGYTF
-	TRBJ2-1	-	TRBV20-1	TGCAGTGCTAGGACTAGGGGGGTTGAGCAGTTCTTC	CSARTRGVEQFF
few	TRBJ1-6	TRBD1	TRBV7-8	TGTGCCAGCAGCCCGGGACAGTATAATTCACCCCTCCACTTT	CASSPGQYNSPLHF
-	TRBJ1-2	-	TRBV7-2	TGTGCCAGCAGCTTAGGGGGGGGACTCTACGCACAAAACTATGGCTACACCTTC	CASSLGGGLYAQNYGYTF